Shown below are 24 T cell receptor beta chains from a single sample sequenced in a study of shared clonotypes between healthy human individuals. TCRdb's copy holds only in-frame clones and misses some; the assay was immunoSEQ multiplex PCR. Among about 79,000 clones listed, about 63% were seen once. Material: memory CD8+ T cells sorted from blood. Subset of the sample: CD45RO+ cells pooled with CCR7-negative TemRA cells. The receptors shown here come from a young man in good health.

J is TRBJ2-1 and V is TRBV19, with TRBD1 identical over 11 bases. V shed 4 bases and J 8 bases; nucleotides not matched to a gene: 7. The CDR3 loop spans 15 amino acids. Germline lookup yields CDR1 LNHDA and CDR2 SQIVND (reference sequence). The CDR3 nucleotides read TGTGCCAGTAGTACACCGGGACAGGGGGTCGATGAGCAGTTCTTC. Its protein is CASSTPGQGVDEQFF.

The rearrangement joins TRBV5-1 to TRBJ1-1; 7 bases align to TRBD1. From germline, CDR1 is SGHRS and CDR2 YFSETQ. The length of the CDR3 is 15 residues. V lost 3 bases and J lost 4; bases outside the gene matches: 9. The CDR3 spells CASSWNTGVGTEAFF. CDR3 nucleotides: TGCGCCAGCAGCTGGAACACAGGGGTCGGCACTGAAGCTTTCTTT. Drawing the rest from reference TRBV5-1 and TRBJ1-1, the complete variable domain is KAGVTQTPRYLIKTRGQQVTLSCSPISGHRSVSWYQQTPGQGLQFLFEYFSETQRNKGNFPGRFSGRQFSNSRSEMNVSTLELGDSALYLCASSWNTGVGTEAFFGQGTRLTVV.

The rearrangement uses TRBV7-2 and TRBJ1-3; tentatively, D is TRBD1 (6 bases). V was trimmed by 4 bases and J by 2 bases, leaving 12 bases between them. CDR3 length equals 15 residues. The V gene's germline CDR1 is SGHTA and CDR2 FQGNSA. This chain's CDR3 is CASSSVTGPGNTIYF. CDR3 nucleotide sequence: TGTGCCAGCAGCTCCGTAACAGGGCCTGGAAACACCATATATTTT.

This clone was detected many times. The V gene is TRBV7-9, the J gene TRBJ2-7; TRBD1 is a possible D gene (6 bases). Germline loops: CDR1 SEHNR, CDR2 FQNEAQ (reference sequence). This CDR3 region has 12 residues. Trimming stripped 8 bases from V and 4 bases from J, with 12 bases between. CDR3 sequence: CASSMGAYEQYF. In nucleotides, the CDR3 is TGTGCCAGCTCCATGGGGGCATACGAGCAGTACTTC.

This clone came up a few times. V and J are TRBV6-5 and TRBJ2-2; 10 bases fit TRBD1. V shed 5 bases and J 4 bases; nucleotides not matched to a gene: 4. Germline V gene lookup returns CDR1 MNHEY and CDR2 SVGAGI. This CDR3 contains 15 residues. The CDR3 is CASSLGTGVTGELFF. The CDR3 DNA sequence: TGTGCCAGCAGTCTCGGGACAGGGGTCACCGGGGAGCTGTTTTTT.

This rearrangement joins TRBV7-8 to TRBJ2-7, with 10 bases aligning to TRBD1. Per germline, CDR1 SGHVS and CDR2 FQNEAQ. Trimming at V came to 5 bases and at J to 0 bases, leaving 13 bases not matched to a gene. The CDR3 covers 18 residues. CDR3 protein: CASSVPIEGDRGSYEQYF. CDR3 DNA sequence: TGTGCCAGCAGCGTCCCAATTGAGGGGGACAGGGGCTCCTACGAGCAGTACTTC.

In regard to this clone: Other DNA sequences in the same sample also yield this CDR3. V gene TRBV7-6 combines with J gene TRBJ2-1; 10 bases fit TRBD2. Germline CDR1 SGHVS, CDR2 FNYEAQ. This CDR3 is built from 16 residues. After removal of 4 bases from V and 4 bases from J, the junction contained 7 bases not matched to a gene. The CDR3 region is CASSSLAGGLYNEQFF. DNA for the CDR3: TGTGCCAGCAGCTCCTTAGCGGGAGGACTATACAATGAGCAGTTCTTC.

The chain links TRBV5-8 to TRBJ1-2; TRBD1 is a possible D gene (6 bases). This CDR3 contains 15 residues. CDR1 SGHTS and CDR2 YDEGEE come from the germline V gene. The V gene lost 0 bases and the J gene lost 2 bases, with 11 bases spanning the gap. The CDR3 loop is CASSLGQAENYGYTF. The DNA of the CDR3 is TGTGCCAGCAGCTTGGGACAGGCTGAGAACTATGGCTACACCTTC. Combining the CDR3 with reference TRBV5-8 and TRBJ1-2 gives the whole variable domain EAGVTQSPTHLIKTRGQQATLRCSPISGHTSVYWYQQALGLGLQFLLWYDEGEERNRGNFPPRFSGRQFPNYSSELNVNALELEDSALYLCASSLGQAENYGYTFGSGTRLTVV.

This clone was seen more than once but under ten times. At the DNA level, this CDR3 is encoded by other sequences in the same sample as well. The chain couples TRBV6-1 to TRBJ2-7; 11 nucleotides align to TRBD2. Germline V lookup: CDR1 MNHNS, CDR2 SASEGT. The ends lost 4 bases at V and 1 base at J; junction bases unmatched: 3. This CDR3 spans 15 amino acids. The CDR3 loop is CASSAGTSGSYEQYF. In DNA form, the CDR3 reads TGTGCCAGCAGTGCCGGGACTAGCGGATCCTACGAGCAGTACTTC.

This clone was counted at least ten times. The CDR3 region has the DNA TGTGCCATCAGGGATCTATCCTACGAGCAGTACTTC. Amino acids: CAIRDLSYEQYF. The J gene is TRBJ2-7, the V gene TRBV6-5, with D perhaps TRBD1 (5 bases). Trimming stripped 10 bases from V and 1 base from J, with 11 bases between. The germline gives CDR1 MNHEY, CDR2 SVGAGI. The CDR3 extends over 12 amino acids.

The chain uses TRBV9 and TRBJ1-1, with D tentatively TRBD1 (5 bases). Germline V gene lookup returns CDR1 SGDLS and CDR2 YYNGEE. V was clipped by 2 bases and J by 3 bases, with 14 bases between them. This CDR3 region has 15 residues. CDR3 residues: CASSVLGRADTEAFF. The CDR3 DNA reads TGTGCCAGCAGCGTCCTGGGCAGGGCCGACACTGAAGCTTTCTTT.

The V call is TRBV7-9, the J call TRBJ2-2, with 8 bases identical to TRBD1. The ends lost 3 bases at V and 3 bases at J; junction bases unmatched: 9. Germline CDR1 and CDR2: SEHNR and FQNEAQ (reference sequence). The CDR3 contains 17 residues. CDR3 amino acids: CASSLAGQGIDTGELFF. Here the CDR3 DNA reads TGTGCCAGCAGCTTGGCCGGACAGGGTATCGACACCGGGGAGCTGTTTTTT.

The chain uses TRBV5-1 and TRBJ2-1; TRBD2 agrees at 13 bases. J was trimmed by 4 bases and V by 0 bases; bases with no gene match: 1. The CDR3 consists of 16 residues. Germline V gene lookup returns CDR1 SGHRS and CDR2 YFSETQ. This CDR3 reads CASSLGLAGGYNEQFF. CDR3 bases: TGCGCCAGCAGCTTGGGACTAGCGGGAGGATACAATGAGCAGTTCTTC.

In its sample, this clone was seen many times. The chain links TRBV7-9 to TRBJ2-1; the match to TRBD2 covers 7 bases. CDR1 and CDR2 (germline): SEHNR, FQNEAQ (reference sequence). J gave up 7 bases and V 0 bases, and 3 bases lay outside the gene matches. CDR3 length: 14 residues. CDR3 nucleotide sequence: TGTGCCAGCAGCTTAGCGCTGGGGGGGAATGAGCAGTTCTTC. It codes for CASSLALGGNEQFF.

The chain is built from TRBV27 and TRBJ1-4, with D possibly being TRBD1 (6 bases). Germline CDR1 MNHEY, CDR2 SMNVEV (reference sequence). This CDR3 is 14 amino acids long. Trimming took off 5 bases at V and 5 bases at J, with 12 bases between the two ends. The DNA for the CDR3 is TGTGCCAGCAGTCTACAGGGATTGAATGAAAAACTGTTTTTT. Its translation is CASSLQGLNEKLFF.

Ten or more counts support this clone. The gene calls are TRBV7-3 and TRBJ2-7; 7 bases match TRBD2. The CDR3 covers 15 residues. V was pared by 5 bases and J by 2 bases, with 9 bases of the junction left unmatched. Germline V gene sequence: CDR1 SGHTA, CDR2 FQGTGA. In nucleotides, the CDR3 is TGTGCCAGCAGCCCATTGGGGGGAGGGACCTACGAGCAGTACTTC. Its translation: CASSPLGGGTYEQYF. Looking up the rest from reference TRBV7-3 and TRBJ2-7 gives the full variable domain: GAGVSQTPSNKVTEKGKYVELRCDPISGHTALYWYRQSLGQGPEFLIYFQGTGAADDSGLPNDRFFAVRPEGSVSTLKIQRTERGDSAVYLCASSPLGGGTYEQYFGPGTRLTVT.

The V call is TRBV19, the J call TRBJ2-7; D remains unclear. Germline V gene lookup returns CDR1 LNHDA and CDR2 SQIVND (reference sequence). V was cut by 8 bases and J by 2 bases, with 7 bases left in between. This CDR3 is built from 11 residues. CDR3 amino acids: CASGNPYEQYF. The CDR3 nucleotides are TGTGCCAGTGGGAATCCCTACGAGCAGTACTTC. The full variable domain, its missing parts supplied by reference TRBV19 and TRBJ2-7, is DGGITQSPKYLFRKEGQNVTLSCEQNLNHDAMYWYRQDPGQGLRLIYYSQIVNDFQKGDIAEGYSVSREKKESFPLTVTSAQKNPTAFYLCASGNPYEQYFGPGTRLTVT.

CDR3 bases: TGTGCCAGCAGCCTGAGCTCCTACAATGAGCAGTTCTTC. Its translation is CASSLSSYNEQFF. This chain connects TRBV5-6 to TRBJ2-1, with unresolved D. V lost 4 bases and J 0 bases, leaving 5 bases between the germline ends. The CDR3 covers 13 residues. The germline CDR1 and CDR2 sequences are SGHDT and YYEEEE.

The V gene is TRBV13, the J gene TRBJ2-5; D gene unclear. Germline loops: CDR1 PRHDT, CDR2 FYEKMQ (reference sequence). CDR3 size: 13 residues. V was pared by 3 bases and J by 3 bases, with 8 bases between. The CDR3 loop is CASSLPYKETQYF. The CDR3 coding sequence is TGTGCCAGCAGCTTGCCCTATAAAGAGACCCAGTACTTC.

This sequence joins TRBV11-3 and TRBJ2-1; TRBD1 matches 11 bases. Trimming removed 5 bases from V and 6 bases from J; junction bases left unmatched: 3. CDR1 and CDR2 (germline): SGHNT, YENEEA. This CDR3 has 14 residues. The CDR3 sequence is CASSPDRGRNEQFF. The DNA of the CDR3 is TGTGCCAGCAGCCCGGACAGGGGGCGCAATGAGCAGTTCTTC.

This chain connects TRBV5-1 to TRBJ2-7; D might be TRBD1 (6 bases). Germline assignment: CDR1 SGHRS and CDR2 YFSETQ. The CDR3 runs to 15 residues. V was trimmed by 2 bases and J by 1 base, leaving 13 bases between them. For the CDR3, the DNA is TGCGCCAGCAGCTTAAGGACAGCCCCTTCCTACGAGCAGTACTTC. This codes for CASSLRTAPSYEQYF.

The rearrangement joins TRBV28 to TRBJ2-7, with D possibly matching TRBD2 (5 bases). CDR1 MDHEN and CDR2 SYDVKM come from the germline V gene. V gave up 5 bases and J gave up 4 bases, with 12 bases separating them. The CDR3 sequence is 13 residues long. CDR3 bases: TGTGCCAGCAGTGAGGGTGGTTTATACGAGCAGTACTTC. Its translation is CASSEGGLYEQYF.

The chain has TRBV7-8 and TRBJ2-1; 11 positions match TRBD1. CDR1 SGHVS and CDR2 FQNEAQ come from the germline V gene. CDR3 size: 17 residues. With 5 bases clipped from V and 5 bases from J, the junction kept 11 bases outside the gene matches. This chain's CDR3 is CASSKRTGGPGDNEQFF. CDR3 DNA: TGTGCCAGCAGCAAGCGGACAGGGGGCCCGGGGGACAATGAGCAGTTCTTC.

CDR3 DNA: TGTGCCAGCAGGGGGACAGCCTACGAGCAGTACTTC. The encoded protein is CASRGTAYEQYF. The chain uses TRBV6-5 and TRBJ2-7; 7 bases are a match to TRBD1. Unmatched junction bases numbered 1, after V lost 6 bases and J lost 2 bases. The CDR3 loop spans 12 amino acids. CDR1 and CDR2 from the germline V gene are MNHEY and SVGAGI.